This TCR beta chain was documented in a study of blood T cells in healthy people across ages. Broader study findings: In the absence of known donor CMV status, changes in expanded clonotypes were possibly confounded. Versus aged donors, long-lived donors had higher diversity and more naive CD4+ cells.

Alongside a J-beta primer mix, a sample-barcoded 5' primer served in a second PCR lasting about 7 to 12 cycles. Every cDNA was tagged by a template-switch adaptor with 12 random nucleotides. Every individual sample yielded 3 million or more paired-end reads (each containing CDR3). Using its own MiXCR run on the 5' RACE reads, TCRdb lists one record per CDR3 protein. The sample carries approximately 1,700,000 distinct CDR3 sequences, roughly 43% recorded once. V lost 7 bases to trimming and J lost 4 bases, with 16 bases between them. The CDR3 length is 14 residues. Germline values: CDR1 MNHEY, CDR2 SVGAGI. To note about this clonotype: What it recognizes is unknown.

The genes are TRBV6-5 and TRBJ1-2; no firm D call. The specimen sequenced was blood. This TCR was recovered from a human donor in good health. The CDR3 sequence: CASTEDPVLYGYTF. The DNA for the CDR3 is TGTGCCAGCACCGAGGACCCAGTCCTCTATGGCTACACCTTC.